This TCR beta chain was identified in a study of T-cell memory formation after mild COVID-19. MiXCR, applied by TCRdb to the 5' RACE reads, yields one record per CDR3 protein. The sample carries a few hundred thousand distinct CDR3 sequences, about a fifth recorded once. The sequenced material came from PBMCs or a T cell subset sorted from them (not recorded which). This TCR was sampled from an adult woman who had mild COVID-19 (a few samples of this study predate the infection). Cell type and time point are not known.

The CDR3 loop is CASSWTGGNEKLFF. CDR3 in DNA: TGTGCCAGCAGCTGGACAGGGGGTAATGAAAAACTGTTTTTT. The chain is built from TRBV7-9 and TRBJ1-4, with 10 nucleotides matching TRBD1. V shed 4 bases, J shed 4 bases, and the junction held 0 bases outside the gene matches. Germline CDR1 reads SEHNR; CDR2 reads FQNEAQ (reference sequence). The CDR3 contains 14 residues.